The 2 T cell receptor beta chains given below trace back to one sample, sequenced in a study of T cell responses to AZD1222 COVID-19 vaccine. TCRdb's table, derived via immunoSEQ multiplex PCR, lists solely in-frame clones and lacks some. Of some 150,000 clones in the sample, approximately 90% were seen once. Sample: peripheral blood, taken 28 days after the second AZD1222 dose. The receptors were sampled from an adult who received the AZD1222 COVID-19 vaccine.

V and J are TRBV7-9 and TRBJ2-1; 10 nucleotides match TRBD2. The CDR3 consists of 15 residues. The V segment lost 6 bases and the J segment 8 bases; nucleotides outside the gene matches: 10. Germline CDR1 is SEHNR and CDR2 is FQNEAQ (reference sequence). CDR3 sequence (DNA): TGTGCCAGCAGTCGGACTAGCGGACCTCGTTATGAGCAGTTCTTC. The encoded protein is CASSRTSGPRYEQFF.

This chain connects TRBV6-5 to TRBJ1-2; the match to TRBD1 covers 7 bases. CDR1 is MNHEY, CDR2 SVGAGI, per germline. CDR3 length: 15 amino acids. The trim removed 6 bases at V and 4 bases at J, leaving 11 bases unmatched. The CDR3: CASRAESDRVYGYTF. The CDR3 DNA follows: TGTGCCAGCAGAGCCGAATCCGACAGGGTCTATGGCTACACCTTC.